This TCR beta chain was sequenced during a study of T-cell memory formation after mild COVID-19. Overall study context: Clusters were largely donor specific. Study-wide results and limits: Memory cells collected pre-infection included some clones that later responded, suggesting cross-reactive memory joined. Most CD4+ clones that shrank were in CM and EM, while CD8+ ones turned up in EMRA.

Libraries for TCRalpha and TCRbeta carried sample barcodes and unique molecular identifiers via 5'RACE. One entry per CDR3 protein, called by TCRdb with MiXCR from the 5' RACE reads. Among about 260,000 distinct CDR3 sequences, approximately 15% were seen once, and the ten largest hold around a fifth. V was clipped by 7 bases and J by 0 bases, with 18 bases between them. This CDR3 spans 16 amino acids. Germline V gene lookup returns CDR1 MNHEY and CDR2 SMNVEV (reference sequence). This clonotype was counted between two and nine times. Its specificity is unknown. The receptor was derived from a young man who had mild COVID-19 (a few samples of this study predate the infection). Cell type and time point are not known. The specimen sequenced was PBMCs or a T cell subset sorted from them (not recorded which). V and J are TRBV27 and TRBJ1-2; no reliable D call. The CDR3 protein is CASTSRWGEANYGYTF. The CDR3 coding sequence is TGTGCCAGCACCTCAAGGTGGGGAGAAGCTAACTATGGCTACACCTTC.